This T cell receptor (beta chain) came from a study of OX40 agonist ivuxolimab in advanced cancers. Notes on the study in general: CD8+ T cells showed, on average, more clonal expansion than CD4+ cells. Certain nonresponders additionally had low normalized T-cell clonal expansion.

The CDR3 is 16 amino acids. Germline V gene sequence: CDR1 MNHEY, CDR2 SVGAGI. Trimming cost V 0 bases and J 1 base, with 12 bases left between them. TCRdb's copy holds only in-frame clones and misses some; the assay was immunoSEQ multiplex PCR. The sample carries 55,000 to 90,000 clones, 88% recorded once. A word on this clone: Its antigen is not known.

The V call is TRBV6-5, the J call TRBJ1-1; D remains unclear. The receptor was isolated from an adult with an advanced solid tumor such as melanoma, head and neck, liver or kidney cancer. The sample was CD4+ or CD8+ T cells sorted from blood, taken in a trial of the OX40 agonist ivuxolimab. The CDR3 region has the DNA TGTGCCAGCAGTTACTCCACCATAGCCGGGAACACTGAAGCTTTCTTT. Translating it yields CASSYSTIAGNTEAFF.